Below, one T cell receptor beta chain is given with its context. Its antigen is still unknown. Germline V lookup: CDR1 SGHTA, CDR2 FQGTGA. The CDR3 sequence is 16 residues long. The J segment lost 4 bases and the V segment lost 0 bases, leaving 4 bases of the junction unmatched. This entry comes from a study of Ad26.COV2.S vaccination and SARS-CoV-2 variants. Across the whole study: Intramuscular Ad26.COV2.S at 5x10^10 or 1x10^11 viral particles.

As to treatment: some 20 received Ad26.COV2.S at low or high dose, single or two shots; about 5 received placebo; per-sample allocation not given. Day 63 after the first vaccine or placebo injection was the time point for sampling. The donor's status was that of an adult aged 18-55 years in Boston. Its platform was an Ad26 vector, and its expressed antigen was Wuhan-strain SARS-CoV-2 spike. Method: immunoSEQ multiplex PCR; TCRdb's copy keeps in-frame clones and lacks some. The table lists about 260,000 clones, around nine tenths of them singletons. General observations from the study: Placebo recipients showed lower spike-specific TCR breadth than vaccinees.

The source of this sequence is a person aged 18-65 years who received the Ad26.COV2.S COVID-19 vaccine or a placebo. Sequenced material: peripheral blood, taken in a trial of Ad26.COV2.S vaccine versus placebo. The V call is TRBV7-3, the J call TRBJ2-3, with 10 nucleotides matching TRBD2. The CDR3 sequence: CASSLTSAGGPDTQYF. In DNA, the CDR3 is TGTGCCAGCAGCTTAACGTCAGCGGGGGGGCCAGATACGCAGTATTTT.